A single sample gave rise to the 14 T cell receptor beta chains below, sequenced in a study of shared clonotypes between healthy human individuals. Using immunoSEQ multiplex PCR, the repertoire was profiled, and TCRdb retains in-frame clones only, with some absent. This table holds roughly 500,000 clones, over 70% found once. The material sequenced was PBMCs. The receptor set was obtained from a woman in her 40s in good health. Some clones in this sample may be carry-over from other donors' samples.

About this clone: A far larger clone is a single base away, which makes a read error likely. No conserved phenylalanine or tryptophan ends this CDR3, so it is likely a read error. The chain recombines TRBV4-1 with TRBJ1-4; D is unresolved. V lost 2 bases, J lost 7 bases, and 8 bases lay in between. Germline loops: CDR1 MGHRA, CDR2 YSYEKL. CDR3 length: 13 amino acids. The CDR3, as DNA: TGCGCCAGCAGCCAAAGTCCGGCTGAAAAACTGTTTTCT. Its translation: CASSQSPAEKLFS.

The gene calls are TRBV25-1 and TRBJ1-5; D gene unclear. The germline gives CDR1 MGHDK, CDR2 SYGVNS. Trimming cost V 1 base and J 4 bases, with 11 bases left between them. The CDR3 length is 15 residues. CDR3 residues: CASSESLHPNQPQHF. The CDR3 DNA reads as TGTGCCAGCAGTGAATCACTTCACCCAAATCAGCCCCAGCATTTT.

In regard to this clone: This clone may be a read error of a much larger clone one base away. V gene TRBV14 combines with J gene TRBJ2-7, with 8 bases lining up with TRBD2. Germline V lookup: CDR1 SGHDN, CDR2 FVKESK. The CDR3 length is 16 residues. CDR3 loop: CASSKLGLANSHEQYF. CDR3 bases: TGTGCCAGCAGCAAACTCGGACTAGCCAACTCCCACGAGCAGTACTTC.

Ten or more counts support this clone. Other DNA variants within this sample encode the same CDR3. The V call is TRBV6-6, the J call TRBJ2-7; 7 bases are shared with TRBD2. CDR3 length equals 15 residues. The junction had 13 bases not matched to a gene; V was cut back by 5 bases and J by 6 bases. Germline assignment: CDR1 MNHNY and CDR2 SVGAGI (reference sequence). CDR3 sequence: CASSPRRLAPSEQYF. Written as DNA, the CDR3 is TGTGCCAGCAGTCCCCGCCGACTAGCCCCTAGCGAGCAGTACTTC.

The chain is built from TRBV19 and TRBJ2-7; D tentatively fits TRBD1 or TRBD2 (6 bases each). The V end was cut by 6 bases, the J end by 2 bases, with 20 bases between. Per germline, CDR1 LNHDA and CDR2 SQIVND (reference sequence). The CDR3 extends over 16 amino acids. The DNA of the CDR3 is TGTGCCAGTAGCGTCAGGGGCGGAGGGACACCCTACGAGCAGTACTTC. As protein: CASSVRGGGTPYEQYF. The whole variable domain, remainder taken from reference TRBV19 and TRBJ2-7, is DGGITQSPKYLFRKEGQNVTLSCEQNLNHDAMYWYRQDPGQGLRLIYYSQIVNDFQKGDIAEGYSVSREKKESFPLTVTSAQKNPTAFYLCASSVRGGGTPYEQYFGPGTRLTVT.

The rearrangement joins TRBV28 to TRBJ2-1; D possibly matches TRBD1 or TRBD2 (7 bases each). The CDR3 runs to 20 residues. Trimming removed 2 bases at V and 1 base at J, with 24 bases between. In germline, CDR1 is MDHEN, CDR2 SYDVKM. CDR3 protein: CASSLMGGQSGGRSYNEQFF. CDR3 DNA sequence: TGTGCCAGCAGTTTAATGGGGGGACAGAGTGGCGGGAGATCCTACAATGAGCAGTTCTTC.

On this clone itself: A single base is all that separates this from a far larger clone, so a read error is likely. The chain's CDR3 is CAIREQGGETQYF. The DNA for the CDR3 is TGTGCCATCAGGGAACAGGGTGGGGAGACCCAGTACTTC. The V call is TRBV10-3, the J call TRBJ2-5; D may be TRBD1 (6 bases). This CDR3 region has 13 residues. The V gene lost 6 bases and the J gene lost 5 bases, with 13 bases spanning the gap. Germline-derived CDR1 and CDR2 are ENHRY and SYGVKD.

This rearrangement joins TRBV19 to TRBJ1-1, with TRBD1 as a possible D gene (6 bases). Germline CDR1 LNHDA, CDR2 SQIVND (reference sequence). V was cut by 7 bases and J by 1 base, with 16 bases left in between. CDR3 size: 15 residues. For the CDR3, the DNA is TGTGCCAGTACCATCAGGGGCGTTGGGAACACTGAAGCTTTCTTT. Translated: CASTIRGVGNTEAFF.

Turning to this clone: With only one base between it and a far larger clone, this is likely a read error. Other DNA variants within this sample encode the same CDR3. This sequence joins TRBV10-3 and TRBJ2-2; D is undetermined. CDR3 size: 15 residues. CDR1 and CDR2 (germline): ENHRY, SYGVKD. CDR3 loop: CAISDQRLNTGELFF. DNA of the CDR3: TGTGCCATAAGTGATCAGCGACTGAATACCGGGGAGCTGTTTTTT.

This rearrangement joins TRBV19 to TRBJ2-7; perhaps TRBD1 as D (6 bases). The CDR3 contains 13 residues. Trimming pared 5 bases from V and 2 bases from J, leaving 10 bases between. Germline V gene lookup returns CDR1 LNHDA and CDR2 SQIVND (reference sequence). CDR3 DNA sequence: TGTGCCAGTAGTCTGCAGGGGACCTACGAGCAGTACTTC. It yields the protein CASSLQGTYEQYF.

The chain couples TRBV19 to TRBJ1-5; D perhaps matches TRBD1 (5 bases). CDR1 and CDR2 from the germline V gene are LNHDA and SQIVND (reference sequence). The CDR3 runs 16 residues. V gave up 5 bases and J gave up 0 bases, with 14 bases separating them. Written as DNA, the CDR3 is TGTGCCAGTAGTCTTGGGACGGATTATAGCAATCAGCCCCAGCATTTT. Translating gives CASSLGTDYSNQPQHF.

This chain's CDR3 is CASSQDWTGENEQYF. In nucleotides, the CDR3 is TGCGCCAGCAGCCAAGATTGGACAGGGGAAAACGAGCAGTACTTC. This chain uses TRBV4-1 with TRBJ2-7; 9 bases fit TRBD1. The CDR3 consists of 15 residues. Unmatched junction bases numbered 5, after V lost 0 bases and J lost 5 bases. Per the germline V gene, CDR1 is MGHRA and CDR2 is YSYEKL.

The V and J genes are TRBV4-1 and TRBJ2-1; perhaps TRBD2 as D (5 bases). The CDR3 totals 16 residues. V lost 4 bases to trimming and J lost 1 base, with 14 bases between them. Germline values: CDR1 MGHRA, CDR2 YSYEKL. This CDR3 reads CASSPGSWRSYNEQFF. CDR3 sequence (DNA): TGCGCCAGCAGCCCGGGGAGCTGGCGGTCCTACAATGAGCAGTTCTTC.

For the CDR3, the DNA is TGTGCCAGCAGCCCACGGGCCTCCCTGGAGCAGTACTTC. Amino acids: CASSPRASLEQYF. This sequence joins TRBV7-9 and TRBJ2-7; D is uncertain. The germline CDR1 and CDR2 sequences are SEHNR and FQNEAQ (reference sequence). V lost 5 bases and J lost 7, with 15 bases in between. The CDR3 loop spans 13 amino acids.